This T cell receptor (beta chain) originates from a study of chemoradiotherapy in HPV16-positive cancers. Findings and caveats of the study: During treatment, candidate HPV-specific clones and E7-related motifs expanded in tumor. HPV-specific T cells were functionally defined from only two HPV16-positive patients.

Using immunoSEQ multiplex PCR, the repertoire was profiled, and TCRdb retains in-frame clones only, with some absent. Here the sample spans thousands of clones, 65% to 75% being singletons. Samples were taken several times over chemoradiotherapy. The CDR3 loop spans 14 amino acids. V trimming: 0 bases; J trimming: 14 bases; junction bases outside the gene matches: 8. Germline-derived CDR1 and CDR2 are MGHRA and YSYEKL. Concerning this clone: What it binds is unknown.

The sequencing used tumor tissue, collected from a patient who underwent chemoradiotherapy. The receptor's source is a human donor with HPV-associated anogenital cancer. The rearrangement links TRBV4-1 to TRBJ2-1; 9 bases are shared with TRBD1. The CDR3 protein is CASSQEPRQGVKFF. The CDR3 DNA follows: TGCGCCAGCAGCCAAGAACCCCGACAGGGGGTAAAGTTCTTC.